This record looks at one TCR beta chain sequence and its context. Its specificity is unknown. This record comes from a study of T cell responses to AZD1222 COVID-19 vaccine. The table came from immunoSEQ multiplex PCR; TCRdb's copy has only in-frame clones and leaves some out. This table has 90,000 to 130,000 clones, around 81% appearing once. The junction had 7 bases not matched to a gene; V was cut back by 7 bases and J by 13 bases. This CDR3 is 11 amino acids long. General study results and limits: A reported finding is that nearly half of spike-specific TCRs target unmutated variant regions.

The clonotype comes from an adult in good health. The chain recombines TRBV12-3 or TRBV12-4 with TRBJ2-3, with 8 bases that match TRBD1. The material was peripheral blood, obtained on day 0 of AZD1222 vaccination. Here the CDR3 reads CASTRDRKKYF. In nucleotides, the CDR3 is TGTGCCAGCACCCGGGACAGGAAAAAGTATTTT.